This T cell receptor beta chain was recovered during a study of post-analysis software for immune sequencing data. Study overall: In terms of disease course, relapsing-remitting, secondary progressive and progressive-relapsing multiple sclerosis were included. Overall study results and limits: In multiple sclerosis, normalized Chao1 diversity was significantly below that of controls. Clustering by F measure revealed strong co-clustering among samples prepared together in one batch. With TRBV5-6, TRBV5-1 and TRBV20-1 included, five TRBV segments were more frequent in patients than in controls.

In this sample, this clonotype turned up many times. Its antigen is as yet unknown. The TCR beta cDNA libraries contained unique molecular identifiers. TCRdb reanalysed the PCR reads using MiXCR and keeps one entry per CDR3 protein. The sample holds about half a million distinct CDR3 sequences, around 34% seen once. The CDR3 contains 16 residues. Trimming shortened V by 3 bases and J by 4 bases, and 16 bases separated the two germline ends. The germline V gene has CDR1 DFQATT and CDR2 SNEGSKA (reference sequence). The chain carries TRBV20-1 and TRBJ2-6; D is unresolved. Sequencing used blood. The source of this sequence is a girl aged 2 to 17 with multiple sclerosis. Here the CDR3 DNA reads TGCAGTGCTAGCCCATGGACGGGTAGCGGGGCCAACGTCCTGACTTTC. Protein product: CSASPWTGSGANVLTF.